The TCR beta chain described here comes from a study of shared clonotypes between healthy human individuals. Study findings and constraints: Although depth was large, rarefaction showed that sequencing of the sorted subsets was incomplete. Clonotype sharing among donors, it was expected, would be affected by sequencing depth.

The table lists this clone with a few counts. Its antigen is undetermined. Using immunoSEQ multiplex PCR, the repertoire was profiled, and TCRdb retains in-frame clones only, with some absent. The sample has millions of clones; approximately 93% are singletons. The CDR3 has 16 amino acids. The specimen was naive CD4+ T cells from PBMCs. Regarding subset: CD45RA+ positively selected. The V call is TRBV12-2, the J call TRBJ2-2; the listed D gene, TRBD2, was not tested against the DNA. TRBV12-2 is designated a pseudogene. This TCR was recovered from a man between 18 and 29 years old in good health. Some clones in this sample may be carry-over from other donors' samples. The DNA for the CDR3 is TGTGCAAGTCGCTTAGCCCAGCGGGAGTGGGACGGGGAGCTGTTTTTT. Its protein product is CASRLAQREWDGELFF.